The next 21 T cell receptor beta chains were all read from a single sample in a study of long-term antiretroviral therapy in people with HIV (dated by TCRdb to 2022 to 2024). The immunoSEQ hsTCRB v3.0 assay was used at survey level resolution to sequence the TRB variable region. TCRdb carries this immuneACCESS record with in-frame sequences only. Its versions omit some clonotypes, under half of them owing to an unresolved V gene in the studies checked, with the rest unexplained. The sample yields 28,000 or so clones; less than 90% were counted once. Jointly, the top ten make up less than 8% of the sample. Sequencing used unsorted PBMCs, obtained 0.4 years after starting antiretroviral therapy. The receptors were gathered from a man aged 18 to 29 with HIV.

This chain links TRBV5-1 with TRBJ1-2, with D unclear. Germline CDR1 SGHRS, CDR2 YFSETQ. CDR3 length: 13 residues. V was cut by 0 bases and J by 6 bases, with 9 bases left in between. The chain's CDR3 is CASSLDGSHGYTF. CDR3 nucleotide sequence: TGCGCCAGCAGCTTGGACGGCAGCCATGGCTACACCTTC.

The chain joins TRBV9 to TRBJ2-7; the D gene is possibly TRBD1 (6 bases). The CDR3 has 13 residues. Germline CDR1 and CDR2: SGDLS and YYNGEE. The ends were cut back, 6 bases at V and 3 bases at J, with 13 bases in the middle. CDR3 bases: TGTGCCAGCAACCCCCAGGGGCGCTACGAGCAGTACTTC. This sequence encodes CASNPQGRYEQYF.

The chain combines TRBV6-1 with TRBJ1-1, with 9 positions matching TRBD1. The J segment lost 7 bases and the V segment lost 2 bases, leaving 11 bases of the junction unmatched. Germline CDR1 is MNHNS and CDR2 is SASEGT. The length of the CDR3 is 16 residues. The CDR3 region is CASSELRGQGKGEAFF. The DNA of the CDR3 is TGTGCCAGCAGTGAACTACGCGGACAGGGGAAAGGTGAAGCTTTCTTT.

This sequence joins TRBV6-4 and TRBJ1-5; D unresolved. V was clipped by 0 bases and J by 0 bases, with 6 bases between them. CDR1 is MRHNA, CDR2 SNTAGT, per germline. The CDR3 has 15 amino acids. The CDR3 region has the DNA TGTGCCAGCAGTGACTCGGCAGATAGCAATCAGCCCCAGCATTTT. Amino acid sequence: CASSDSADSNQPQHF.

The sample holds one count of this clone. The rearrangement joins TRBV7-2 to TRBJ1-5, with 7 nucleotides matching TRBD1. The ends lost 7 bases at V and 3 bases at J; junction bases unmatched: 9. Per germline, CDR1 SGHTA and CDR2 FQGNSA. The CDR3 has 15 residues. CDR3 DNA sequence: TGTGCCAGCACCCTAACAGGGGCCCCCAATCAGCCCCAGCATTTT. As protein: CASTLTGAPNQPQHF.

Only a few counts were recorded for this clone. The chain combines TRBV10-3 with TRBJ1-2; no clear D. Looked up from germline, CDR1 is ENHRY and CDR2 is SYGVKD. The CDR3 spans 12 residues. V shed 11 bases and J shed 3 bases, with 13 bases lying between them. CDR3 sequence: CASQTGDYGYTF. In nucleotides, the CDR3 is TGTGCCTCACAGACTGGGGACTATGGCTACACCTTC.

The chain carries TRBV27 and TRBJ2-7; 7 positions match TRBD2. V shed 5 bases and J 6 bases; nucleotides not matched to a gene: 10. The CDR3 contains 14 residues. Germline CDR1 and CDR2: MNHEY and SMNVEV (reference sequence). The CDR3 here is CASSPRRAGVEQYF. The CDR3 DNA is TGTGCCAGCAGTCCCCGGCGGGCGGGGGTCGAGCAGTACTTC.

The chain links TRBV25-1 to TRBJ1-1; TRBD1 is a possible D gene (6 bases). Trimming stripped 4 bases from V and 6 bases from J, with 15 bases between. The CDR3 extends over 14 amino acids. Germline V gene lookup returns CDR1 MGHDK and CDR2 SYGVNS. In nucleotides, the CDR3 is TGTGCCAGCAGTGCGCCAGGGGAATATGCTGAAGCTTTCTTT. Protein product: CASSAPGEYAEAFF.

A single count supports this clone. The V gene is TRBV5-5, the J gene TRBJ2-7; either TRBD1 or TRBD2 may supply D (5 bases each). Deletions cut 4 bases from V and 2 bases from J, with 16 bases between. From germline, CDR1 is SGHKS and CDR2 YYEKEE (reference sequence). The CDR3 is made up of 15 amino acids. The chain's CDR3 is CASSPGTSAAYEQYF. The CDR3 DNA is TGTGCCAGCAGCCCCGGGACGTCCGCAGCCTACGAGCAGTACTTC.

The table lists this clone with a few counts. The rearrangement uses TRBV5-1 and TRBJ1-2; D perhaps matches TRBD1 (5 bases). Trimming cost V 0 bases and J 4 bases, with 13 bases left between them. The CDR3 is 15 residues long. Germline CDR1 reads SGHRS; CDR2 reads YFSETQ. The CDR3 loop reads CASSLGSGASYGYTF. DNA of the CDR3: TGCGCCAGCAGCTTGGGGAGTGGGGCTTCCTATGGCTACACCTTC. Together with reference TRBV5-1 and TRBJ1-2, the CDR3 gives the full variable domain: KAGVTQTPRYLIKTRGQQVTLSCSPISGHRSVSWYQQTPGQGLQFLFEYFSETQRNKGNFPGRFSGRQFSNSRSEMNVSTLELGDSALYLCASSLGSGASYGYTFGSGTRLTVV.

The V and J genes are TRBV5-5 and TRBJ2-7; 7 bases match TRBD1. Germline V lookup: CDR1 SGHKS, CDR2 YYEKEE (reference sequence). V lost 0 bases, J lost 6 bases, and 6 bases stayed unmatched. CDR3 length equals 14 residues. CDR3 nucleotide sequence: TGTGCCAGCAGCTTGGGACAGGGTGAAGGCGAGCAGTACTTC. Translation gives CASSLGQGEGEQYF.

This clone has just a few counts. Written as DNA, the CDR3 is TGTGCCAGCAGGAGGCTTAACTATGGCTACACCTTC. Translating it yields CASRRLNYGYTF. This chain joins TRBV6-1 and TRBJ1-2; D gene uncertain. The germline V gene encodes CDR1 MNHNS and CDR2 SASEGT. This CDR3 is 12 amino acids long. V shed 6 bases and J shed 1 base, with 6 bases lying between them.

The chain is built from TRBV6-5 and TRBJ2-1; no firm D call. The CDR3 totals 15 residues. V lost 0 bases, J lost 5 bases, and 11 bases lay in between. The V gene's germline CDR1 is MNHEY and CDR2 SVGAGI. CDR3 in amino acids: CASSYSQLQDNEQFF. Written as DNA, the CDR3 is TGTGCCAGCAGTTACTCGCAGTTGCAGGACAATGAGCAGTTCTTC.

The chain is built from TRBV5-6 and TRBJ1-4, with D uncertain. The CDR3 sequence is 14 residues long. Germline CDR1 and CDR2: SGHDT and YYEEEE. Trimming took 2 bases from V and 4 from J, leaving 9 bases between them. The CDR3 is CASSFAGFNEKLFF. The CDR3 DNA follows: TGTGCCAGCAGCTTCGCCGGGTTTAATGAAAAACTGTTTTTT. The complete variable domain, with remaining parts taken from reference TRBV5-6 and TRBJ1-4, reads DAGVTQSPTHLIKTRGQQVTLRCSPKSGHDTVSWYQQALGQGPQFIFQYYEEEERQRGNFPDRFSGHQFPNYSSELNVNALLLGDSALYLCASSFAGFNEKLFFGSGTQLSVL.

This sequence joins TRBV6-4 and TRBJ1-3; D is undetermined. V was pared by 0 bases and J by 3 bases, with 12 bases between. The V gene's germline CDR1 is MRHNA and CDR2 SNTAGT. The CDR3 has 16 residues. The CDR3 region has the DNA TGTGCCAGCAGTGACTCGAGAAATGATAGTGGAAACACCATATATTTT. Protein: CASSDSRNDSGNTIYF.

The chain links TRBV28 to TRBJ1-5; no definite D call. The CDR3 loop spans 19 amino acids. Germline-derived CDR1 and CDR2 are MDHEN and SYDVKM. With 3 bases removed from V and 0 bases from J, the gap between germline ends came to 21 bases. The CDR3 nucleotides read TGTGCCAGCAGTTTGACCAGATGGCAGATAGCCGATAGCAATCAGCCCCAGCATTTT. Translating it yields CASSLTRWQIADSNQPQHF.

This clone was detected once. V and J are TRBV9 and TRBJ2-3, with a tentative D call TRBD2 (5 bases). CDR1 is SGDLS, CDR2 YYNGEE, per germline. CDR3 size: 13 residues. V lost 3 bases and J lost 4, with 9 bases in between. This CDR3 is CASSGGLADTQYF. In DNA, the CDR3 is TGTGCCAGCAGCGGCGGACTGGCAGATACGCAGTATTTT.

The chain recombines TRBV4-1 with TRBJ1-1; D not resolved. Trimming took 3 bases from V and 3 from J, leaving 8 bases between them. CDR3 size: 13 residues. Germline CDR1 and CDR2: MGHRA and YSYEKL. CDR3 DNA: TGCGCCAGCAGCCAGGGTGTAGACACTGAAGCTTTCTTT. Its protein is CASSQGVDTEAFF.

The chain links TRBV11-3 to TRBJ2-1, with D maybe TRBD1 (6 bases). V was clipped by 1 base and J by 5 bases, with 12 bases between them. Germline-derived CDR1 and CDR2 are SGHNT and YENEEA. The CDR3 has 15 residues. In nucleotides, the CDR3 is TGTGCCAGCAGCTTAGTAGGGGGACATAACAATGAGCAGTTCTTC. Protein: CASSLVGGHNNEQFF.

V is TRBV18 and J is TRBJ2-5; D gene uncertain. There are 11 residues in the CDR3. V lost 5 bases and J lost 1, with 2 bases in between. Germline V gene data show CDR1 as KGHSH and CDR2 as LQKENI. The CDR3 DNA follows: TGTGCCAGCTCAACCCAAGAGACCCAGTACTTC. It translates to CASSTQETQYF.

The chain is built from TRBV9 and TRBJ1-5, with D uncertain. V was trimmed by 4 bases and J by 0 bases, leaving 11 bases between them. The length of the CDR3 is 15 residues. Germline CDR1 SGDLS, CDR2 YYNGEE. CDR3 sequence reads: CASSPGGYSNQPQHF. DNA of the CDR3: TGTGCCAGCAGCCCCGGAGGCTATAGCAATCAGCCCCAGCATTTT.